This T cell receptor beta chain was sequenced during a study of cytomegalovirus exposure and HLA in healthy donors. Study results and limitations: Fewer N-insertions than the approximately 700-donor mean were reportedly shown by an Asian-associated ancestry cluster in a later analysis.

The CDR3 length is 16 residues. Trimming at V came to 2 bases and at J to 0 bases, leaving 4 bases not matched to a gene. CDR1 is MRHNA and CDR2 is SNTAGT in the germline V gene. Both 60 Vbeta primers and 13 Jbeta primers went into the PCR. Assay: immunoSEQ multiplex PCR; the TCRdb copy retains only in-frame clones and omits some. The sample's table shows about 44,000 clones. Remarks on this clone: What it recognizes is unknown.

V gene TRBV6-4 combines with J gene TRBJ2-3; the match to TRBD1 covers 8 bases. The receptor was derived from a male donor in good health and CMV-seronegative. Material: PBMCs. CDR3 nucleotides: TGTGCCAGCAGTGACGGACAGGGTACTAGCACAGATACGCAGTATTTT. Protein: CASSDGQGTSTDTQYF.